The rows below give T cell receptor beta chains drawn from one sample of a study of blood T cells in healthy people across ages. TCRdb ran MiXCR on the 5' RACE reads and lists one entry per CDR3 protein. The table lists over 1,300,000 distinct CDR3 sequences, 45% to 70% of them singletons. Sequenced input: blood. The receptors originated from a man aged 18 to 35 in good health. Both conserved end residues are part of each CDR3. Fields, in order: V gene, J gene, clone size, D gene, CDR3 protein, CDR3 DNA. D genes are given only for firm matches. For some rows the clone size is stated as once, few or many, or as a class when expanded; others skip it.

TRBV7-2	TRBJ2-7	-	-	CASSLGVLAYEQYF	TGTGCCAGCAGCTTGGGGGTTTTAGCCTACGAGCAGTACTTC
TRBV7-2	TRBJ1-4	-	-	CASSYGGGANEKLFF	TGTGCCAGCAGTTATGGGGGAGGGGCTAATGAAAAACTGTTTTTT
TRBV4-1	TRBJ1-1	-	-	CASSQRAPDSRGDTEAFF	TGCGCCAGCAGCCAAAGGGCCCCGGACAGCCGGGGGGACACTGAAGCTTTCTTT
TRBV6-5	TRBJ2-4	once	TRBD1	CASSRTGVWYF	TGTGCCAGCAGCCGGACAGGGGTTTGGTACTTC
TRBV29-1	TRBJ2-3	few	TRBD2	CSATSGGSTDTQYF	TGCAGCGCCACTAGCGGGGGGAGCACAGATACGCAGTATTTT
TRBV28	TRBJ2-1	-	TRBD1	CANSPGTEIYNEQFF	TGTGCCAACAGCCCCGGGACAGAAATATACAATGAGCAGTTCTTC
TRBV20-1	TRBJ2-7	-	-	CSATGRGRGSSYEQYF	TGCAGTGCTACTGGACGGGGCAGGGGCTCATCCTACGAGCAGTACTTC
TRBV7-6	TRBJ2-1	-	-	CASSLHPGDREQFF	TGTGCCAGCAGCCTCCATCCGGGAGATCGTGAGCAGTTCTTC
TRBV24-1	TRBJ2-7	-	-	CATSEGQGRSEQYF	TGTGCCACCAGTGAAGGTCAGGGGAGGAGCGAGCAGTACTTC
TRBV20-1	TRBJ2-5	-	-	CSAKTSQETQYF	TGCAGTGCTAAGACTAGCCAAGAGACCCAGTACTTC
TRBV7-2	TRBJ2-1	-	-	CASGLAPDYALGNEQFF	TGTGCCAGCGGCTTAGCCCCCGACTACGCATTGGGCAATGAGCAGTTCTTC
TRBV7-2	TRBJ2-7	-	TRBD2	CASSLVQLAGALGEQYF	TGTGCCAGCAGCTTAGTCCAACTAGCGGGAGCATTGGGCGAGCAGTACTTC
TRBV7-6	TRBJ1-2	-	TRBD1	CASSLASRGPGQGSYGYTF	TGTGCCAGCAGCTTAGCTTCGAGGGGACCGGGACAGGGTTCTTATGGCTACACCTTC
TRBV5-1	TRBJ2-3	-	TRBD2	CATSRGGHQDTQYF	TGCGCCACCTCTCGGGGGGGGCATCAAGATACGCAGTATTTT
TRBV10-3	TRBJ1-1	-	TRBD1	CAIKDPRQGLMNTEAFF	TGTGCCATCAAAGACCCTAGACAGGGCCTAATGAACACTGAAGCTTTCTTT
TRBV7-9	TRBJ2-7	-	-	CASSFPSGNGGSYEQYF	TGTGCCAGCAGCTTTCCAAGCGGCAATGGGGGGTCCTACGAGCAGTACTTC